Presented here are 3 T cell receptor beta chains from one specimen sequenced in a study of identical twins. Via MiXCR, TCRdb re-called the 5' RACE reads, giving one row per CDR3 protein. The data show about 530,000 distinct CDR3 sequences, over 12% seen once. Separately, the same data were catalogued under a study of yellow fever vaccine responses in identical twins.

What was sequenced was CD4+ T cells sorted from blood. Receptor source: a woman between 18 and 30 years old in good health.

The V gene is TRBV6-5, the J gene TRBJ2-2, with D tentatively TRBD2 (6 bases). Per germline, CDR1 MNHEY and CDR2 SVGAGI. The V end lost 2 bases, the J end lost 4 bases, and 11 bases lay between the germline ends. The CDR3 has 15 residues. As DNA, the CDR3 is TGTGCCAGCAGTTACGGGCGGGGTAGCACCGGGGAGCTGTTTTTT. This sequence encodes CASSYGRGSTGELFF.

Only a few counts were recorded for this clonotype. The V call is TRBV12-3 or TRBV12-4, the J call TRBJ2-2; the D gene is possibly TRBD2 (5 bases). V lost 8 bases and J lost 3, with 13 bases in between. The CDR3 consists of 14 residues. The CDR3 sequence: CASLPRRDTGELFF. The CDR3 DNA is TGTGCCAGCCTACCCCGGCGGGACACCGGGGAGCTGTTTTTT.

CDR3 coding DNA: TGTGCCATCAGTGACCACGGGGAGCTGTTTTTT. This codes for CAISDHGELFF. The chain is built from TRBV10-3 and TRBJ2-2, with D unresolved. V lost 3 bases and J 7 bases, leaving 3 bases between the germline ends. The CDR3 loop spans 11 amino acids. Germline V CDR1 and CDR2: ENHRY, SYGVKD.